This T cell receptor (beta chain) was captured by sequencing in a study of shared clonotypes between healthy human individuals. Study-level information: Per donor, CD8 memory used one plate, CD8 naive used two, CD4 memory used three and CD4 naive used three.

The repertoire was sequenced with immunoSEQ multiplex PCR; TCRdb's copy has only in-frame clones and lacks some. Here the sample spans hundreds of thousands of clones, more than 75% being singletons. The TCR sequence derives from a man aged 18 to 29 in good health. What was sequenced was memory CD8+ T cells sorted from blood. The subset here: CD45RO+ cells pooled with CCR7-negative TemRA cells.

In DNA form, the CDR3 reads TGTGCCAGCAGCCGCCGGGACGGCCCCGAAGAGCAGTACTTC. Protein sequence: CASSRRDGPEEQYF. The V gene is TRBV11-2, the J gene TRBJ2-7; D may correspond to TRBD1 or TRBD2 (5 bases each). Trimming removed 5 bases from V and 7 bases from J, with 18 bases in between. Germline V gives CDR1 SGHAT, CDR2 FQNNGV. The CDR3 has 14 amino acids. Full variable domain (remainder filled in from reference TRBV11-2 and TRBJ2-7): EAGVAQSPRYKIIEKRQSVAFWCNPISGHATLYWYQQILGQGPKLLIQFQNNGVVDDSQLPKDRFSAERLKGVDSTLKIQPAKLEDSAVYLCASSRRDGPEEQYFGPGTRLTVT.